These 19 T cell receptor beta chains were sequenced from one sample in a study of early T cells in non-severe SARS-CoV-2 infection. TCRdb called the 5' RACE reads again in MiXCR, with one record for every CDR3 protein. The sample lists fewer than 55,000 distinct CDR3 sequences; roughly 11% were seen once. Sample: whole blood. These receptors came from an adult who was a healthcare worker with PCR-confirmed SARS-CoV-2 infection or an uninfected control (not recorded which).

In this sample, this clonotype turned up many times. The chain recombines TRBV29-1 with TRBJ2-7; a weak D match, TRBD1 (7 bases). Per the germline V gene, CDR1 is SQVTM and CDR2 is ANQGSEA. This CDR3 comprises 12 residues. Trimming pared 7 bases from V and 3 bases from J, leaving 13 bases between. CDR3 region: CSARRDSYEQYF. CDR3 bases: TGCAGCGCTAGGCGGGACAGCTACGAGCAGTACTTC.

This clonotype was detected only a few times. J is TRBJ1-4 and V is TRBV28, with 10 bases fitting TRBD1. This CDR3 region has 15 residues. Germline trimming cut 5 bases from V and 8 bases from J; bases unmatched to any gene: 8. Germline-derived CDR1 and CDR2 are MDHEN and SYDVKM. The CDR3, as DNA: TGTGCCAGCAGTGATCGGACAGGGGGGAGGGAAAAACTGTTTTTT. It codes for CASSDRTGGREKLFF.

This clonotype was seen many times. CDR3 in DNA: TGTGCCAGTAGTACCCCAGGACGATCGAGGACCGGGGAGCTGTTTTTT. Its translation: CASSTPGRSRTGELFF. J is TRBJ2-2 and V is TRBV19; D gene unclear. V was shortened by 4 bases and J by 5 bases, with 17 bases between the two germline ends. The CDR3 sequence is 16 residues long. Germline CDR1 is LNHDA and CDR2 is SQIVND (reference sequence).

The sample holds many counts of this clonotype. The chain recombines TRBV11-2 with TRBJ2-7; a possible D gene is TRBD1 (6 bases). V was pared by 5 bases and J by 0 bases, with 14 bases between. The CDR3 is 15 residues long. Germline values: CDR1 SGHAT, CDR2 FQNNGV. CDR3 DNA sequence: TGTGCCAGCAGCAGAGGACAGAGCAGCTCCTACGAGCAGTACTTC. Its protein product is CASSRGQSSSYEQYF.

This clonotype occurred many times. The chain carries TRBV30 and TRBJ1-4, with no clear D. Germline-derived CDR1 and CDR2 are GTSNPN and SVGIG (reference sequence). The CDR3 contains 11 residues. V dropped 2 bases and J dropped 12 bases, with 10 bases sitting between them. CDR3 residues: CAWSPNLELFF. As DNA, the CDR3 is TGTGCCTGGAGTCCGAACCTCGAACTGTTTTTT.

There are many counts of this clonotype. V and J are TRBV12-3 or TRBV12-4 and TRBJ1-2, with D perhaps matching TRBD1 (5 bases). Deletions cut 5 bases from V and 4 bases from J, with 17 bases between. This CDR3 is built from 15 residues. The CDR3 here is CASSPPQVLGYGYTF. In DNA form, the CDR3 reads TGTGCCAGCAGTCCCCCACAGGTCCTCGGCTATGGCTACACCTTC.

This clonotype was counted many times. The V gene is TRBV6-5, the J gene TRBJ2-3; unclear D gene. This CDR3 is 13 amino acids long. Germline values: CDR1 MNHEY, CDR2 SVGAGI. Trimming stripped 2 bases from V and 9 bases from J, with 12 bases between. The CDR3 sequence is CASSYRAEQTQYF. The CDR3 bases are TGTGCCAGCAGTTACCGGGCAGAACAAACGCAGTATTTT.

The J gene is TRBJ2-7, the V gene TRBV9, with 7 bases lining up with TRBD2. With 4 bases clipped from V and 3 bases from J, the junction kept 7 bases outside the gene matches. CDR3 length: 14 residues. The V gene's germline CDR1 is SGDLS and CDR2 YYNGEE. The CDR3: CASSPGTIHYEQYF. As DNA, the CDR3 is TGTGCCAGCAGCCCAGGGACTATACACTACGAGCAGTACTTC.

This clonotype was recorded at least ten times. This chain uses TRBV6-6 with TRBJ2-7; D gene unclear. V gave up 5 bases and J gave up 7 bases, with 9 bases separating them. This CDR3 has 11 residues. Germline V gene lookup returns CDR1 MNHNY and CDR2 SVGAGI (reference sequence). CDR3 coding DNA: TGTGCCAGCAGTCCGTTGAATGAGCAGTACTTC. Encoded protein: CASSPLNEQYF.

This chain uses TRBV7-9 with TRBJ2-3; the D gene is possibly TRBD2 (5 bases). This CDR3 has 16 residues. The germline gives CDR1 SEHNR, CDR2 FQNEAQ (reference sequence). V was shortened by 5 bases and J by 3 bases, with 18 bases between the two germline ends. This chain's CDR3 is CASSRAPGGGTDTQYF. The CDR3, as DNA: TGTGCCAGCAGCCGGGCGCCAGGAGGTGGAACAGATACGCAGTATTTT.

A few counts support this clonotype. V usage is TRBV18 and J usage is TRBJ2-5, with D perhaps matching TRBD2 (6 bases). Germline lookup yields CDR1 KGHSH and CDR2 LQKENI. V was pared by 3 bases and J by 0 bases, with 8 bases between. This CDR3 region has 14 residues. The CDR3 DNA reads TGTGCCAGCTCACCCGGGACTTACCAAGAGACCCAGTACTTC. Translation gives CASSPGTYQETQYF.

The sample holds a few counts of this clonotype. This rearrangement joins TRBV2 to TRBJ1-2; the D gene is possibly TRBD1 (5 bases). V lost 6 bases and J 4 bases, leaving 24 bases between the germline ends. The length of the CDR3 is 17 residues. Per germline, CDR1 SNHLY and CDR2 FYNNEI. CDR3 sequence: CASRGSAGTYRVYGYTF. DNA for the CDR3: TGTGCCAGCAGAGGTTCCGCCGGGACCTATCGGGTCTATGGCTACACCTTC.

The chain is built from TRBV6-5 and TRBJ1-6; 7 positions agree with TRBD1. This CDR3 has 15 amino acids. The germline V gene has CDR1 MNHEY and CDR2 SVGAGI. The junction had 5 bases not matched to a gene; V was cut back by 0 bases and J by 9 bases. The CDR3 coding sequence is TGTGCCAGCAGTTACTCGTATCGACAGGGTTCACCCCTCCACTTT. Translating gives CASSYSYRQGSPLHF.

The CDR3 region is CSEWGADTETQYF. The DNA for the CDR3 is TGCAGTGAGTGGGGCGCCGATACAGAGACCCAGTACTTC. The chain combines TRBV20-1 with TRBJ2-5, with D perhaps TRBD1 (5 bases). Germline loops: CDR1 DFQATT, CDR2 SNEGSKA (reference sequence). There are 13 residues in the CDR3. Trimming cost V 7 bases and J 4 bases, with 16 bases left between them.

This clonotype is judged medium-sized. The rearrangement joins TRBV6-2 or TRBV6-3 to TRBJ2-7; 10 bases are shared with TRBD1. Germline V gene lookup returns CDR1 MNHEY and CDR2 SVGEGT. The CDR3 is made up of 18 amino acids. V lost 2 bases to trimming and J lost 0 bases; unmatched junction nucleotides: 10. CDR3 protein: CASSYGTGAIPSSYEQYF. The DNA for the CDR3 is TGTGCCAGCAGTTACGGGACAGGGGCTATTCCGAGCTCCTACGAGCAGTACTTC.

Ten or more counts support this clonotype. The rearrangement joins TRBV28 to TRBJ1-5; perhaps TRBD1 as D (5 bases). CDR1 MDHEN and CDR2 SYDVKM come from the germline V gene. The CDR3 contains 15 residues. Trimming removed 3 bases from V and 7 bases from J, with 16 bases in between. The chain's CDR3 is CASSLMGGKGQPQHF. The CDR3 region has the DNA TGTGCCAGCAGTTTGATGGGAGGAAAGGGGCAGCCCCAGCATTTT. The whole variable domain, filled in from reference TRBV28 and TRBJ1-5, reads DVKVTQSSRYLVKRTGEKVFLECVQDMDHENMFWYRQDPGLGLRLIYFSYDVKMKEKGDIPEGYSVSREKKERFSLILESASTNQTSMYLCASSLMGGKGQPQHFGDGTRLSIL.

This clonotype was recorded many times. As DNA, the CDR3 is TGTGCCAGCAGCCACCCATCGATTGGTTCTAGCGGATACACAGATACGCAGTATTTT. Its protein is CASSHPSIGSSGYTDTQYF. The rearrangement uses TRBV2 and TRBJ2-3, with TRBD2 matching over 7 bases. The junction had 20 bases not matched to a gene; V was cut back by 6 bases and J by 2 bases. CDR1 is SNHLY and CDR2 is FYNNEI in the germline V gene. This CDR3 comprises 19 residues.

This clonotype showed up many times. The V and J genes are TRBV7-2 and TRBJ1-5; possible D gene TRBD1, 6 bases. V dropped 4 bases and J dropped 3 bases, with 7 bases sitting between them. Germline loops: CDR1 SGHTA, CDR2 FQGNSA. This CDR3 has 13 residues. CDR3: CASSYRANQPQHF. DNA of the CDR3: TGTGCCAGCAGCTACAGGGCCAATCAGCCCCAGCATTTT.

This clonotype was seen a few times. The DNA for the CDR3 is TGTGCCAGCAGTAACAGGGGGCTAGGTTCCGATGAGCAGTTCTTC. This translates into CASSNRGLGSDEQFF. V and J are TRBV6-1 and TRBJ2-1; TRBD1 matches 9 bases. CDR1 is MNHNS and CDR2 is SASEGT in the germline V gene. This CDR3 is 15 amino acids long. The V and J ends lost 5 bases and 8 bases, in that order; junction bases with no gene match: 10.